The TCR beta chain under discussion was sequenced for a study of blood T cell repertoires in COVID-19. Study in general: Acute and convalescent COVID-19 samples came from the United States, Italy and Spain. PBMCs, B-cell-depleted T cells, or T cells were the source of the cDNA or gDNA that made up the material.

Source study methods: Researchers report that nucleated cell counts were estimated from reference gene primer amplification. TCRdb keeps only in-frame clones here, not all; method: immunoSEQ multiplex PCR. That table furnishes V, J and clone size, whereas the DNA furnished D and trimming. The table has tens of thousands of clones, 88% seen once. CDR1 SQVTM and CDR2 ANQGSEA come from the germline V gene. This CDR3 is 16 amino acids long. Trimming at V came to 0 bases and at J to 2 bases, leaving 9 bases not matched to a gene. The TCR originated in a human donor in a cohort sampled during active COVID-19. The chain joins TRBV29-1 to TRBJ2-5, with TRBD2 matching over 7 bases. Sequences were obtained from peripheral blood. The CDR3 bases are TGCAGCGTTGAAGATCTTGGCGGGAGCGGACAAGAGACCCAGTACTTC. Translating it yields CSVEDLGGSGQETQYF.